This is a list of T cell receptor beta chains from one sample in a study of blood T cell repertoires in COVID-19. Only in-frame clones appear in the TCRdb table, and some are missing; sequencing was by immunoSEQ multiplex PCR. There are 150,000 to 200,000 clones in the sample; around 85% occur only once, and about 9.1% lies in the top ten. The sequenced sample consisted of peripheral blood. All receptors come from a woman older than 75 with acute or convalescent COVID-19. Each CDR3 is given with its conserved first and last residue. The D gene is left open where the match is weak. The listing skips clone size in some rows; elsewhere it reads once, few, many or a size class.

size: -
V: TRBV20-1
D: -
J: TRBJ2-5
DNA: TGCAGTGCTAGTGGGCTCTACCAAGAGACCCAGTACTTC
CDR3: CSASGLYQETQYF

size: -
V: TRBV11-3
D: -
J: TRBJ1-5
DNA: TGTGCCAGCAGCTTAGAAAGTCTATCGTGTTCCCGGGGCAATCAGCCCCAGCATTTT
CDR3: CASSLESLSCSRGNQPQHF

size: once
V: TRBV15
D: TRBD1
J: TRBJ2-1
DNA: TGTGCCACCAAACGGATTGCGGGACAGGGGTACAATGAGCAGTTCTTC
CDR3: CATKRIAGQGYNEQFF

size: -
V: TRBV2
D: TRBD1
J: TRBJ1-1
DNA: TGTGCCAGCAGCGCCGGGACAGTGAACACTGAAGCTTTCTTT
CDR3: CASSAGTVNTEAFF

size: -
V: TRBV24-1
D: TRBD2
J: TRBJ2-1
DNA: TGTGCCACCAGTTTCCTCCGGACCCCTAGCGGGAGGGCCTACAATGAGCAGTTCTTC
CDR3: CATSFLRTPSGRAYNEQFF

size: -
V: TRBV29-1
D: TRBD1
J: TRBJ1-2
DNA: TGCAGCGGATCAGGGGGCGACTATGGCTACACCTTC
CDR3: CSGSGGDYGYTF

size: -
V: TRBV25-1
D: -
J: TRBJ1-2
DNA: TGTGCCAGCCAGAACGGGTTCTTTTCTAACTATGGCTACACCTTC
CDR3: CASQNGFFSNYGYTF

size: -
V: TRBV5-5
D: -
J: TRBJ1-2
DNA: TGTGCCAGCAGCTTGGGGGGAGGTGTGGGCTACTATGGCTACACCTTC
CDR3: CASSLGGGVGYYGYTF

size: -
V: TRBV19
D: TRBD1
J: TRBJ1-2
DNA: TGTGCCAGTAGTGCGACCGGGACAGGGGTTCCTTCCTCCAGGGGCTACACCTTC
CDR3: CASSATGTGVPSSRGYTF

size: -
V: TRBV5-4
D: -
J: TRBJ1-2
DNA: TGTGCCAGCAGGACCAGGATACAGGGAACGAATGGCTACACCTTC
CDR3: CASRTRIQGTNGYTF

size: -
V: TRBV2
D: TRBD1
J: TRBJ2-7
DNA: TGTGCCAGCACAGGACAGGCTACCTACGAGCAGTACTTC
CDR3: CASTGQATYEQYF

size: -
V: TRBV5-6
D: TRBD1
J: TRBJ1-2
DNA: TGTGCCAGCAGAGGGACAGGGCCGGTCTATGGCTACACCTTC
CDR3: CASRGTGPVYGYTF

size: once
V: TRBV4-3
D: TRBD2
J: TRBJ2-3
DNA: TGCGCCAGCAGCCCCGTACTAGCGGGGGTCCACGATACGCAGTATTTT
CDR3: CASSPVLAGVHDTQYF

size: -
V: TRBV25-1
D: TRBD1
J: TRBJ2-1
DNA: TGTGCCAGCAGTGAATGGGGGACAGGGGCCTACAATGAGCAGTTCTTC
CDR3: CASSEWGTGAYNEQFF

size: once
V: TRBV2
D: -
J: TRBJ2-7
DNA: TGTGCCAGCAGTAACTCGGGGTACGAGCAGTACTTC
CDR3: CASSNSGYEQYF

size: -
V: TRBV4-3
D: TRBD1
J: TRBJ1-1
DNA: TGCGCCAGCAGCCAAGGACAGGGACCTATGAACACTGAAGCTTTCTTT
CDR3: CASSQGQGPMNTEAFF

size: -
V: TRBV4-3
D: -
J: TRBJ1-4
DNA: TGCGCCAGCAGCCAAGAAAGGGGGATGAGAACTAATGAAAAACTGTTTTTT
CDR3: CASSQERGMRTNEKLFF

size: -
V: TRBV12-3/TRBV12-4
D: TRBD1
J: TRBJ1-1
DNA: TGTGCCAGCAACCAAGACAGGGGCACTGAAGCTTTCTTT
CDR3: CASNQDRGTEAFF

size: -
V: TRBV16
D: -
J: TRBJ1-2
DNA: TGTGCCAGCAGCCAATCGGGCTTCGGCTACACCTTC
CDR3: CASSQSGFGYTF

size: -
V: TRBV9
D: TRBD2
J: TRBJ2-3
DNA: TGTGCCAGCAGCGCGGGACTAGCGGCAGATACGCAGTATTTT
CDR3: CASSAGLAADTQYF

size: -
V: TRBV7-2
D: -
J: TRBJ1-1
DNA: TGTGCCAGCAGCTTTAGATCGGTCGGTGACACTGAAGCTTTCTTT
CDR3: CASSFRSVGDTEAFF

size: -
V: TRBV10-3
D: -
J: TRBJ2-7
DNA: TGTGCCATCAGTGAGGAGATTGGGCAGCGCGGGAACTTC
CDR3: CAISEEIGQRGNF

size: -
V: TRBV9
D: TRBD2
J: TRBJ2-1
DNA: TGTGCCAGCAGCGTAGTCCCTAGCGGGGGCTACAATGAGCAGTTCTTC
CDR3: CASSVVPSGGYNEQFF

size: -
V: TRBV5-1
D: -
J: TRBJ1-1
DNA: TGCGCCAGCAGCTTGACTTCCCCTATGAACACTGAAGCTTTCTTT
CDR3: CASSLTSPMNTEAFF

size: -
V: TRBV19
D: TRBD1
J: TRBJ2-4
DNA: TGTGCCAGTAATCGACAGGGTTCCAAAAACATTCAGTACTTC
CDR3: CASNRQGSKNIQYF

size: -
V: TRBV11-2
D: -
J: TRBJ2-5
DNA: TGTGCCAGCAGCTTACCGGGAGTTAAAGAGACCCAGTACTTC
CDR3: CASSLPGVKETQYF

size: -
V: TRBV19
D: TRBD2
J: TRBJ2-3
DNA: TGTGCCAGTAGTATGTGGCTAGCGGGAGAGGGTACGCAGTATTTT
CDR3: CASSMWLAGEGTQYF

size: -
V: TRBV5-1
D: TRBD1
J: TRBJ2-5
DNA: TGCGCCAGCAGCAGAACAGGGGGCCTAGAGACCCAGTACTTC
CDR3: CASSRTGGLETQYF

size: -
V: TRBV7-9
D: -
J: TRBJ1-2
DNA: TGTGCCAGCAGTGACGGCGGGTATGGCTACACCTTC
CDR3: CASSDGGYGYTF